The next 31 T cell receptor beta chains were all read from a single sample in a study of early T cells in non-severe SARS-CoV-2 infection. Using its own MiXCR run on the 5' RACE reads, TCRdb lists one record per CDR3 protein. Among about 130,000 distinct CDR3 sequences listed, about 15% were seen once. Specimen: whole blood. The receptor set was obtained from an adult who was a healthcare worker with PCR-confirmed SARS-CoV-2 infection or an uninfected control (not recorded which).

V usage is TRBV5-1 and J usage is TRBJ2-1; D is uncertain. Germline values: CDR1 SGHRS, CDR2 YFSETQ. Trimming removed 3 bases at V and 8 bases at J, with 15 bases between. This CDR3 is 14 amino acids long. As DNA, the CDR3 is TGCGCCAGCAGCTCGCCGACGAGCTTCGATGAGCAGTTCTTC. Translated, it gives CASSSPTSFDEQFF.

This clonotype appeared many times. The chain uses TRBV20-1 and TRBJ2-6; D is possibly TRBD1 (6 bases). V lost 0 bases and J lost 0, with 18 bases in between. The germline CDR1 and CDR2 sequences are DFQATT and SNEGSKA (reference sequence). There are 19 residues in the CDR3. The CDR3 loop reads CSAREPYIGGSSGANVLTF. The CDR3 bases are TGCAGTGCTAGAGAGCCCTATATAGGGGGTAGCTCTGGGGCCAACGTCCTGACTTTC.

The chain combines TRBV5-1 with TRBJ2-5; tentatively, D is TRBD2 (6 bases). V was cut by 4 bases and J by 4 bases, with 14 bases left in between. Germline V gene lookup returns CDR1 SGHRS and CDR2 YFSETQ. The length of the CDR3 is 14 residues. The CDR3 region is CASSAGTDRETQYF. CDR3 nucleotide sequence: TGCGCCAGCAGCGCCGGGACTGACCGAGAGACCCAGTACTTC.

This chain connects TRBV10-3 to TRBJ1-1; 7 positions agree with TRBD1. Unmatched junction bases numbered 15, after V lost 0 bases and J lost 11 bases. Germline assignment: CDR1 ENHRY and CDR2 SYGVKD. The CDR3 length is 16 residues. The CDR3 DNA is TGTGCCATCAGTGAGTCGCGAGAGGGGGCGCGGAGTTTGGCTTTCTTT. As protein: CAISESREGARSLAFF.

This clonotype was counted only a few times. The V and J genes are TRBV5-1 and TRBJ2-5, with D possibly being TRBD1 or TRBD2 (5 bases each). Per germline, CDR1 SGHRS and CDR2 YFSETQ. The CDR3 is 16 amino acids. V lost 4 bases to trimming and J lost 4 bases, with 20 bases between them. CDR3 sequence: CASSPGTAGVGETQYF. The CDR3 nucleotides read TGCGCCAGCAGCCCCGGGACGGCGGGCGTGGGAGAGACCCAGTACTTC.

This clonotype was seen once. CDR3 sequence: CASSLIYLAGRQETQYF. The CDR3 DNA reads TGTGCCAGCAGCTTAATCTACCTAGCGGGGAGACAAGAGACCCAGTACTTC. The chain has TRBV7-2 and TRBJ2-5; TRBD2 agrees at 9 bases. This CDR3 region has 17 residues. Looked up from germline, CDR1 is SGHTA and CDR2 is FQGNSA. V was clipped by 2 bases and J by 2 bases; unmatched bases: 9.

The V gene is TRBV12-3 or TRBV12-4, the J gene TRBJ2-2; D might be TRBD1 or TRBD2, each matching 5 bases. The germline V and J ends were trimmed by 6 bases and 6 bases, with 14 bases remaining between them. The CDR3 loop spans 14 amino acids. CDR3 sequence: CASSGTVGAGELFF. CDR3 in DNA: TGTGCCAGCAGCGGGACCGTTGGTGCCGGGGAGCTGTTTTTT.

This clonotype was seen only a few times. CDR3 sequence: CASSGSTSGYSYEQYF. The CDR3 coding sequence is TGTGCCAGCAGTGGGTCGACTAGCGGATACTCCTACGAGCAGTACTTC. J is TRBJ2-7 and V is TRBV6-6, with TRBD2 identical over 9 bases. CDR1 is MNHNY, CDR2 SVGAGI, per germline (reference sequence). CDR3 length: 16 residues. V was pared by 5 bases and J by 0 bases, with 8 bases of the junction left unmatched.

This clonotype has a handful of counts. The rearrangement uses TRBV6-6 and TRBJ1-5; perhaps TRBD1 as D (6 bases). Germline V gene lookup returns CDR1 MNHNY and CDR2 SVGAGI (reference sequence). V was clipped by 5 bases and J by 7 bases, with 9 bases between them. The CDR3 is 12 residues long. The CDR3 DNA sequence: TGTGCCAGCAGTATACAGGGACAGCCCCAGCATTTT. It translates to CASSIQGQPQHF.

This clonotype has only a few counts. V usage is TRBV7-2 and J usage is TRBJ1-5; no definite D call. Trimming left V 2 bases short and J 9 bases short, with 14 bases between. CDR3 length: 14 residues. Per germline, CDR1 SGHTA and CDR2 FQGNSA. The CDR3 DNA is TGTGCCAGCAGCTTAAACAGAGCCGCAGCGCCCCAGCATTTT. Translation gives CASSLNRAAAPQHF.

The gene calls are TRBV3-1 and TRBJ1-2, with a possible D match to TRBD1 (5 bases). CDR1 is LGHDT, CDR2 YNNKEL, per germline (reference sequence). With 1 base removed from V and 0 bases from J, the gap between germline ends came to 12 bases. This CDR3 contains 16 residues. CDR3 sequence (DNA): TGTGCCAGCAGCCAAGGAATAGACAGAGCTAACTATGGCTACACCTTC. Translated, it gives CASSQGIDRANYGYTF.

The genes are TRBV20-1 and TRBJ2-1; D unresolved. The CDR3 has 15 amino acids. Germline V lookup: CDR1 DFQATT, CDR2 SNEGSKA (reference sequence). The V end lost 6 bases, the J end lost 2 bases, and 17 bases lay between the germline ends. CDR3 nucleotides: TGCAGTGCATCATTCCAAAACACCCCCTACAATGAGCAGTTCTTC. It codes for CSASFQNTPYNEQFF.

A note on this clonotype: The junction does not match germline at one end; this may be a read error. This chain links TRBV30 with TRBJ1-1, with D hard to call. From germline, CDR1 is GTSNPN and CDR2 SVGIG (reference sequence). The length of the CDR3 is 11 residues. CDR3 nucleotides: TGTGCCTGCCATGAGAACACTGAAGTTTTCTTT. Translation gives CACHENTEVFF.

This clonotype was observed a handful of times. The genes are TRBV7-2 and TRBJ1-6; the match to TRBD1 covers 8 bases. J gave up 7 bases and V 2 bases, and 4 bases lay outside the gene matches. CDR1 is SGHTA, CDR2 FQGNSA, per germline. The CDR3 contains 15 residues. CDR3 residues: CASSLLGQGNSPLHF. CDR3 bases: TGTGCCAGCAGCTTACTAGGACAGGGAAATTCACCCCTCCACTTT.

This clonotype occurred once. The rearrangement joins TRBV12-3 or TRBV12-4 to TRBJ1-1, with D perhaps TRBD1 (6 bases). The CDR3 has 13 residues. Deletions cut 8 bases from V and 1 base from J, with 11 bases between. CDR3 sequence reads: CASAGQSNTEAFF. The CDR3 coding sequence is TGTGCCAGCGCCGGACAGTCGAACACTGAAGCTTTCTTT.

The table lists this clonotype with many counts. CDR3 DNA sequence: TGTGCCAGCAGCCAAGATCTAGGAATCTACACTGAAGCTTTCTTT. Amino acids: CASSQDLGIYTEAFF. This chain uses TRBV14 with TRBJ1-1; D gene ambiguous. Deletions cut 0 bases from V and 3 bases from J, with 11 bases between. Germline CDR1 is SGHDN and CDR2 is FVKESK. This CDR3 comprises 15 residues.

The chain has TRBV20-1 and TRBJ1-1; D may be TRBD1 (6 bases). Germline V gene data show CDR1 as DFQATT and CDR2 as SNEGSKA (reference sequence). This CDR3 region has 16 residues. Trimming cost V 6 bases and J 1 base, with 21 bases left between them. Written as DNA, the CDR3 is TGCAGTGCGCCGACAGGAGGTGTGCCAGGGAACACTGAAGCTTTCTTT. This codes for CSAPTGGVPGNTEAFF.

V is TRBV4-2 and J is TRBJ2-7; the match to TRBD2 covers 9 bases. CDR3 length: 15 amino acids. From germline, CDR1 is LGHNA and CDR2 YNFKEQ. V was clipped by 6 bases and J by 3 bases; unmatched bases: 9. DNA for the CDR3: TGTGCCAGCAGACTTGAAGCGACTAGCGGCTACGAGCAGTACTTC. Translating it yields CASRLEATSGYEQYF.

A word on this clonotype: Germline and junction disagree at one end, which may indicate a read error. The rearrangement links TRBV6-5 to TRBJ2-1; D is possibly TRBD1 (5 bases). The CDR3 totals 14 residues. Germline V gene data show CDR1 as MNHEY and CDR2 as SVGAGI. The CDR3 loop reads CASSYSRTSYVLLF. In nucleotides, the CDR3 is TGTGCCAGCAGTTACTCTAGGACAAGCTACGTTTTGCTCTTC.

V is TRBV18 and J is TRBJ1-1, with 7 bases identical to TRBD1. The V gene end was trimmed by 3 bases and the J gene end by 4 bases; junction bases not matched to a gene: 5. This CDR3 comprises 14 residues. Germline V gives CDR1 KGHSH, CDR2 LQKENI. The CDR3 region has the DNA TGTGCCAGCTCACCTGAGACAGGGACCACTGAAGCTTTCTTT. Translation: CASSPETGTTEAFF.

Only a few counts were recorded for this clonotype. The chain uses TRBV6-6 and TRBJ1-1; tentative D call: TRBD1 (5 bases). V was trimmed by 5 bases and J by 3 bases, leaving 19 bases between them. Germline V gene sequence: CDR1 MNHNY, CDR2 SVGAGI (reference sequence). CDR3 length: 16 residues. The CDR3 DNA is TGTGCCAGCAGTCCAACGTCGGGGGAAGGGTACACTGAAGCTTTCTTT. This codes for CASSPTSGEGYTEAFF.

CDR3 in DNA: TGTGCCAGCAGACTAGGTGGCGAGCAGTACTTC. Translation: CASRLGGEQYF. This sequence joins TRBV3-1 and TRBJ2-7; TRBD2 might be the D (5 bases). The V and J ends lost 6 bases and 6 bases respectively, with 9 bases between them. The germline CDR1 and CDR2 sequences are LGHDT and YNNKEL (reference sequence). The CDR3 has 11 residues.

Worth noting for this clonotype: Its ends do not fully match the called genes, so a read error is possible. The V gene is TRBV4-1, the J gene TRBJ2-2; D may be TRBD1 or TRBD2 (5 bases each). Germline V gives CDR1 MGHRA, CDR2 YSYEKL. CDR3 length equals 15 residues. The CDR3: CTSSQDRGLVGELFF. The CDR3 nucleotides are TGCACCAGCAGCCAAGATCGGGGCTTGGTGGGGGAGCTGTTTTTT.

A remark on this clonotype: This may stem from a read error, because a much larger clone lies one nucleotide away. The chain has TRBV7-6 and TRBJ2-5; 9 nucleotides agree with TRBD2. V lost 1 base to trimming and J lost 6 bases; unmatched junction nucleotides: 6. CDR1 and CDR2 (germline): SGHVS, FNYEAQ. The CDR3 extends over 15 amino acids. CDR3 nucleotide sequence: TGTGCCAGCAGCTTAGTTTTAGCGGGGGAGCAGACCCAGTACTTC. Protein sequence: CASSLVLAGEQTQYF.

This clonotype was recorded at least ten times. V and J are TRBV4-1 and TRBJ1-1; perhaps TRBD1 as D (5 bases). V was shortened by 3 bases and J by 2 bases, with 10 bases between the two germline ends. The CDR3 contains 14 residues. The V gene's germline CDR1 is MGHRA and CDR2 YSYEKL. The CDR3 is CASSQIGTNTEAFF. The DNA of the CDR3 is TGCGCCAGCAGCCAGATAGGGACTAACACTGAAGCTTTCTTT.

This clonotype was seen a few times. The genes are TRBV29-1 and TRBJ2-2; D not certain. This CDR3 comprises 13 residues. With 4 bases removed from V and 4 bases from J, the gap between germline ends came to 10 bases. Germline CDR1 SQVTM, CDR2 ANQGSEA. CDR3 sequence: CSVVKGITGELFF. The DNA for the CDR3 is TGCAGCGTTGTAAAGGGAATCACCGGGGAGCTGTTTTTT.

This rearrangement joins TRBV12-3 or TRBV12-4 to TRBJ1-5, with a weak D call TRBD1 (5 bases). V dropped 5 bases and J dropped 9 bases, with 17 bases sitting between them. CDR3 length equals 14 residues. The DNA of the CDR3 is TGTGCCAGCAGTCCAGGGCCCGACCGTTCGCCCCAGCATTTT. Residues: CASSPGPDRSPQHF.

This sequence joins TRBV3-1 and TRBJ1-5, with D unresolved. This CDR3 spans 14 amino acids. CDR1 is LGHDT, CDR2 YNNKEL, per germline (reference sequence). V dropped 3 bases and J dropped 3 bases, with 9 bases sitting between them. The CDR3 is CASSHQGNNQPQHF. The CDR3 DNA reads as TGTGCCAGCAGCCATCAAGGGAACAATCAGCCCCAGCATTTT.

This clonotype turned up a few times. The chain is built from TRBV3-1 and TRBJ2-2; 10 bases match TRBD2. The CDR3 runs to 16 residues. Germline assignment: CDR1 LGHDT and CDR2 YNNKEL (reference sequence). Trimming cost V 1 base and J 5 bases; bases outside gene matches: 4. CDR3 bases: TGTGCCAGCAGCCAAGGTCTAGCGGGGGCGACCGGGGAGCTGTTTTTT. Translating gives CASSQGLAGATGELFF. Drawing the rest from reference TRBV3-1 and TRBJ2-2, the complete variable domain is DTAVSQTPKYLVTQMGNDKSIKCEQNLGHDTMYWYKQDSKKFLKIMFSYNNKELIINETVPNRFSPKSPDKAHLNLHINSLELGDSAVYFCASSQGLAGATGELFFGEGSRLTVL.

The genes are TRBV4-1 and TRBJ2-2; a possible D gene is TRBD2 (7 bases). This CDR3 is built from 16 residues. CDR1 is MGHRA, CDR2 YSYEKL, per germline. Trimming removed 1 base from V and 2 bases from J, with 11 bases in between. The CDR3, as DNA: TGCGCCAGCAGCCAAGCGGCGGGGGCCAACACCGGGGAGCTGTTTTTT. This translates into CASSQAAGANTGELFF.

This clonotype was seen a few times. The V gene is TRBV30, the J gene TRBJ2-7; the match to TRBD1 covers 8 bases. V gave up 2 bases and J gave up 6 bases; unmatched junction bases: 9. This CDR3 has 14 amino acids. Germline V gives CDR1 GTSNPN, CDR2 SVGIG (reference sequence). DNA of the CDR3: TGTGCCTGGAGTCCCGGGACAGGTACCGTCGAGCAGTACTTC. As protein: CAWSPGTGTVEQYF.